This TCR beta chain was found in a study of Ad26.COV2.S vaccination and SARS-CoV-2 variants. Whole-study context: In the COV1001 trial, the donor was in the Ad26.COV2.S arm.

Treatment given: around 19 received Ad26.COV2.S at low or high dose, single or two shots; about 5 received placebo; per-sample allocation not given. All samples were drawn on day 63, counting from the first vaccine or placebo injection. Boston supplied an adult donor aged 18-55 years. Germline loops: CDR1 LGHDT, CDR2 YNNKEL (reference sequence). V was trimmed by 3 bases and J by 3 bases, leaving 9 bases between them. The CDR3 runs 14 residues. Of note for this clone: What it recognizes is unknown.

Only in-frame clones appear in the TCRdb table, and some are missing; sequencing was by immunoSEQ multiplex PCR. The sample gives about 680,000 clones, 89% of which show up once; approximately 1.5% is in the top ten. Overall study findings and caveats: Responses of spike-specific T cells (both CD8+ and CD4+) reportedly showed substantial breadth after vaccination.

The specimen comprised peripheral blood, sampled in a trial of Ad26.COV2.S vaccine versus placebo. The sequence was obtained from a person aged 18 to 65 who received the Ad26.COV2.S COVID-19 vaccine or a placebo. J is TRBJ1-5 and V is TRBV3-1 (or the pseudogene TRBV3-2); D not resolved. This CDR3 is CASSQDGTNQPQHF. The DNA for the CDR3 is TGTGCCAGCAGCCAGGACGGTACCAATCAGCCCCAGCATTTT.